This T cell receptor beta chain was profiled in a study of technical replicates of blood from several donors. Using immunoSEQ multiplex PCR, the repertoire was profiled, and TCRdb retains in-frame clones only, with some absent. The sample carries tens of thousands of clones, 91% recorded once. The CDR3 length is 14 residues. Germline V gives CDR1 LNHDA, CDR2 SQIVND (reference sequence). V lost 6 bases and J 5 bases, leaving 13 bases between the germline ends. Sample: T cells isolated from PBMCs. The clonotype originates from a human donor in good health. Some clones in this sample may be carry-over from other donors' samples. The rearrangement joins TRBV19 to TRBJ1-4; no reliable D call. The CDR3 region has the DNA TGTGCCAGTAGCGCTACGATGGTGAATGAAAAACTGTTTTTT. Translated, it gives CASSATMVNEKLFF.